The T cell receptor beta chain under discussion was sequenced for a study of cytomegalovirus exposure and HLA in healthy donors (dated by TCRdb to 2017 to 2019). Concerning the study at large: According to a later analysis, the 120 or so validation repertoires were produced on the same platform as the 666 repertoires of the first cohort. To predict cytomegalovirus infection status, the study combined high-throughput TCR immunosequencing, statistical association of individual TCRs with disease status, and machine learning. Besides the first cohort of some 670 subjects, a separate validation cohort made up of 120 different subjects was used. The study aimed to test whether signatures of past pathogen exposure could be identified by cataloging public T cell receptors. Points the paper makes about the study in general: Across donors, most TCR sequences were observed very rarely, whereas some public TCRs were present in many individuals. In both the original and validation cohorts, the classifier was reported to diagnose cytomegalovirus status with high specificity and sensitivity. All 120 or so repertoires were used to score co-occurrence in the validation cohort in a later analysis, because that analysis had no HLA typing for the cohort. According to the authors, the approach could potentially be generalized to other disease states and immunological phenotypes. In a later analysis, TCRs clustered in the first cohort were found to also tend to co-occur in the 130 or so validation repertoires, with about 94% of cluster scores above 0. A few of the identified cytomegalovirus-associated TCR beta chains were confirmed in vitro to be specific for cytomegalovirus antigens. The study gave a list of over 150 TCR beta chains associated with cytomegalovirus.

The CDR3 sequence holds 21 residues, the cysteine and phenylalanine included. Solely the CDR3 DNA is kept, with 63 bases framed from the first base. Trimmed from V: 6 bases; trimmed from J: 0 bases; junction bases lacking a gene match: 17. Per the germline V gene, ENHRY is the CDR1 and SYGVKD is the CDR2. Libraries were built with the immunoSEQ multiplex PCR assay. Processing in the source paper ran as follows. A statistical classification framework was built for diagnosing cytomegalovirus status from the catalog of TCR beta chain sequences. The table was pulled from immuneACCESS by TCRdb, which kept in-frame rearrangements only. Such tables lose some clones; where checked, under half of the loss comes from unresolved V genes, and the rest has no known cause. That table is the source of V, J and clone size, and D and trimming were worked out from the DNA. Within this sample are 65,000 to 75,000 clones, with around 94% of them counted one time only. The biggest ten clones account for roughly 1.6% of the sample.

Worth noting for this clone: Its recognized antigen is unknown. No base qualities exist here, and no much larger clone lies one base off it.

The donors belonged to the validation cohort of over a hundred subjects, which was separate from the 666-subject first cohort. What was sequenced was PBMCs. The chain links TRBV10-3 with TRBJ2-1, with TRBD2 identical over 13 junction bases. The clonotype comes from a young man in good health and CMV-seropositive. The bases are TGTGCCATCAGCCCCGGACTAGCGGGGGACCAAAAACCTAGCTCCTACAATGAGCAGTTCTTC. Translation gives CAISPGLAGDQKPSSYNEQFF.